Listed here is a single TCR beta chain. Its antigen is still unknown. This record belongs to a study of CD8 T cells in ankylosing spondylitis. Quantitative 5'-RACE with molecular barcodes was used to make the TCR beta libraries. MiXCR was run by TCRdb on the 5' RACE reads, yielding one entry per CDR3 protein. There are about 480,000 distinct CDR3 sequences in the sample; 15% to 20% occur only once, and 0.95% to 1.1% lies in the top ten. Trimming shortened V by 0 bases and J by 6 bases, and 7 bases separated the two germline ends. CDR1 is LNHNV and CDR2 is YYDKDF in the germline V gene (reference sequence). The CDR3 contains 13 residues. Study-wide results and limits: A TCR beta motif made of eight highly homologous variants seemed typical of ankylosing spondylitis blood. Some of the motif variants had earlier been found in reactive arthritis patients' fluid and blood.

V and J are TRBV15 and TRBJ2-3; unclear D gene. Sequences were obtained from blood, either unsorted or a sorted T cell fraction (not recorded which). The TCR originated in a male donor with ankylosing spondylitis. CDR3: CATSRDARDTQYF. In DNA, the CDR3 is TGTGCCACCAGCAGAGACGCGCGGGATACGCAGTATTTT.